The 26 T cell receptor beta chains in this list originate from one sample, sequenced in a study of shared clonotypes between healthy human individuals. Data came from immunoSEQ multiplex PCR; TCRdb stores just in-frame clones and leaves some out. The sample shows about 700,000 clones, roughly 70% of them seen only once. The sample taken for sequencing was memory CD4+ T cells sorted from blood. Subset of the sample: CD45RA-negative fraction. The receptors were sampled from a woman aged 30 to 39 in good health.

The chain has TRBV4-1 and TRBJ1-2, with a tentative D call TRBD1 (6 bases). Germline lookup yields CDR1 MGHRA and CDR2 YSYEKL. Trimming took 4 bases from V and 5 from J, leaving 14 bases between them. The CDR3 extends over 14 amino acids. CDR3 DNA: TGCGCCAGCAGCCGGGTAGGGGGAGGGTATGGCTACACCTTC. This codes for CASSRVGGGYGYTF.

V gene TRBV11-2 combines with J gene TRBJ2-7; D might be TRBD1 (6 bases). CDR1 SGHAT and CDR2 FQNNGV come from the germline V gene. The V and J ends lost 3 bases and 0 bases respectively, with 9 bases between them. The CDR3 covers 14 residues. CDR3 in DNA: TGTGCCAGCAGCTTTCAGGGGAACTCCTACGAGCAGTACTTC. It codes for CASSFQGNSYEQYF.

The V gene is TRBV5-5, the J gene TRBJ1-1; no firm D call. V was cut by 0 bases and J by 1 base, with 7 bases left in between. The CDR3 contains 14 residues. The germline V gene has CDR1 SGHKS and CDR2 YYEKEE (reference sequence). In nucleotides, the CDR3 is TGTGCCAGCAGCTTGGTGTTACAGAACACTGAAGCTTTCTTT. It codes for CASSLVLQNTEAFF.

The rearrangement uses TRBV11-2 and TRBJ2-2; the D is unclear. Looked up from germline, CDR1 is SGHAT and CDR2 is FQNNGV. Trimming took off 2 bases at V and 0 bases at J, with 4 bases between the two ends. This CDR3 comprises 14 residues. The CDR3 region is CASSLTANTGELFF. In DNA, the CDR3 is TGTGCCAGCAGCTTAACTGCGAACACCGGGGAGCTGTTTTTT.

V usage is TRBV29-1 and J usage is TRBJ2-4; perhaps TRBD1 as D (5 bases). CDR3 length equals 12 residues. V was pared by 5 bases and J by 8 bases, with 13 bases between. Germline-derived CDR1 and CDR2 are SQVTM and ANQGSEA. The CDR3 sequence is CSVIAGRDIQYF. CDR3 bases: TGCAGCGTTATCGCAGGGCGAGACATTCAGTACTTC.

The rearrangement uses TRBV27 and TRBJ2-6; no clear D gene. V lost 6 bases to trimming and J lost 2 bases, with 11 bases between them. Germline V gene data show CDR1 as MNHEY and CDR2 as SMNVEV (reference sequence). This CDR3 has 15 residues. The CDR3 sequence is CASRREFTGANVLTF. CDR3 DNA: TGTGCCAGCAGGAGAGAGTTTACTGGGGCCAACGTCCTGACTTTC.

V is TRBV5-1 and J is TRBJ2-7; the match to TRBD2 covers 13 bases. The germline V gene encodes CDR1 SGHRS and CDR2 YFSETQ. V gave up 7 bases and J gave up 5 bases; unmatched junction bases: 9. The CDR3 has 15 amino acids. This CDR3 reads CASGKTSGRLHEQYF. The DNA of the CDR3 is TGCGCCAGCGGCAAGACTAGCGGGAGGCTGCACGAGCAGTACTTC.

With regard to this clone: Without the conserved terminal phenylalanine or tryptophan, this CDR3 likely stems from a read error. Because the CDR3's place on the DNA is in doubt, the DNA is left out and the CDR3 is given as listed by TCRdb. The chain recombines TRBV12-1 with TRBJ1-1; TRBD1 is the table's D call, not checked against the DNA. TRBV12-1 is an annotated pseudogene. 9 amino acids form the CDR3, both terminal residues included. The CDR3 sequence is CASSCWTGV.

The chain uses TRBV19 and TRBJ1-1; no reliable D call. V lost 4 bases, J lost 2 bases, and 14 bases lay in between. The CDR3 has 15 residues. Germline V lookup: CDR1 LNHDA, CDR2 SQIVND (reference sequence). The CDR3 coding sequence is TGTGCCAGTAGTACAATTCATACAGTTAACACTGAAGCTTTCTTT. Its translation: CASSTIHTVNTEAFF.

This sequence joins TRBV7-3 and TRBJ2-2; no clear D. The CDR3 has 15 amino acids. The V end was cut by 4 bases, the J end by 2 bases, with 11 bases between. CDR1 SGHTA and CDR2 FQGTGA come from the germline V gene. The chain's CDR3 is CASSSSSANTGELFF. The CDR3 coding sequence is TGTGCCAGCAGCTCCAGCAGCGCTAACACCGGGGAGCTGTTTTTT.

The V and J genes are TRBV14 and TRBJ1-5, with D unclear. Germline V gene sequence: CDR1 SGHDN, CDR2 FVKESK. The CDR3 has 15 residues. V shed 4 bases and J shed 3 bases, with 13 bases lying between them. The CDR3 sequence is CASSRSTQHNQPQHF. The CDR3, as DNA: TGTGCCAGCAGCCGTTCAACACAGCACAATCAGCCCCAGCATTTT. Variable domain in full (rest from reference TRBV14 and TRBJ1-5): EAGVTQFPSHSVIEKGQTVTLRCDPISGHDNLYWYRRVMGKEIKFLLHFVKESKQDESGMPNNRFLAERTGGTYSTLKVQPAELEDSGVYFCASSRSTQHNQPQHFGDGTRLSIL.

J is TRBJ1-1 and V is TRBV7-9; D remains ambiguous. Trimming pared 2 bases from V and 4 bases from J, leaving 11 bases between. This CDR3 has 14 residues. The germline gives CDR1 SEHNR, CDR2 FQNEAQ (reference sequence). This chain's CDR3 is CASSLSFLGTEAFF. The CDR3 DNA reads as TGTGCCAGCAGCTTAAGCTTCTTGGGCACTGAAGCTTTCTTT.

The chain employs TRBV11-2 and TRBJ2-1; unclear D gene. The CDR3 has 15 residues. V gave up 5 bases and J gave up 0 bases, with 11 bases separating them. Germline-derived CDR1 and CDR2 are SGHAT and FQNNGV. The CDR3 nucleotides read TGTGCCAGCAGCCTGGTCGGCCCCTCCTACAATGAGCAGTTCTTC. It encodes CASSLVGPSYNEQFF.

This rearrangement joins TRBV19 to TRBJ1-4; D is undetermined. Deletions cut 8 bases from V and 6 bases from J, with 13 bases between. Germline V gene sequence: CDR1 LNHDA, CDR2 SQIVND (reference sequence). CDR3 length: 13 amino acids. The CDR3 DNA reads TGTGCCAGTTCCACTCACGACCATGAAAAACTGTTTTTT. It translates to CASSTHDHEKLFF.

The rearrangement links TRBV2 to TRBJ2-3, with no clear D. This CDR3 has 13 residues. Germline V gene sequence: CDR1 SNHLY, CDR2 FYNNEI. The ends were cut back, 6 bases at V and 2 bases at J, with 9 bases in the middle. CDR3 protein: CASSPPFTDTQYF. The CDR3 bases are TGTGCCAGCAGCCCCCCCTTCACAGATACGCAGTATTTT.

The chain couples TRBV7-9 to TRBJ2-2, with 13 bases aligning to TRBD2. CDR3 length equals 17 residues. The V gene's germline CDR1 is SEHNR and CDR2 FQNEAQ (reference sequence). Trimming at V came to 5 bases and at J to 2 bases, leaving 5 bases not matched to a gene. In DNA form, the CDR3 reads TGTGCCAGCAGCGAGGGACTAGCGGGACTAAACACCGGGGAGCTGTTTTTT. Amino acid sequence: CASSEGLAGLNTGELFF.

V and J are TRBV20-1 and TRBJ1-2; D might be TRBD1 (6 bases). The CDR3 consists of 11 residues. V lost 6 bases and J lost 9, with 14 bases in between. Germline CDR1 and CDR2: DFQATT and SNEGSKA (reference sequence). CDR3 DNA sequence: TGCAGTGCCGAAGGACAGTGGAGCTACACCTTC. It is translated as CSAEGQWSYTF.

DNA of the CDR3: TGTGCCAGCAGCTCCCGACAGGCGAGTAATGAAAAACTGTTTTTT. This gives the protein CASSSRQASNEKLFF. The chain couples TRBV11-1 to TRBJ1-4, with D perhaps TRBD1 (6 bases). V was pared by 4 bases and J by 4 bases, with 13 bases between. The CDR3 sequence is 15 residues long. CDR1 is SGHAT, CDR2 FQDESV, per germline (reference sequence). Together with reference TRBV11-1 and TRBJ1-4, the CDR3 gives the full variable domain: EAEVAQSPRYKITEKSQAVAFWCDPISGHATLYWYRQILGQGPELLVQFQDESVVDDSQLPKDRFSAERLKGVDSTLKIQPAELGDSAMYLCASSSRQASNEKLFFGSGTQLSVL.

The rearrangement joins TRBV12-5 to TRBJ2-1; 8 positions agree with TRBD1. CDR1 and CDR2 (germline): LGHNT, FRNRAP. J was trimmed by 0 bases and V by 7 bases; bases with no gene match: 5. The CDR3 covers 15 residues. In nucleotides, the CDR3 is TGTGCTAGTGCCTCCGGACAGGGCTCCTACAATGAGCAGTTCTTC. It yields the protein CASASGQGSYNEQFF.

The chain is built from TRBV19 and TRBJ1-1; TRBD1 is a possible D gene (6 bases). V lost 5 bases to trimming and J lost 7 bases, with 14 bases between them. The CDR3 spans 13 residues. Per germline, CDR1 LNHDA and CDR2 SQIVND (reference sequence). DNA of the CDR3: TGTGCCAGTAGTCCCCAGGGGAAGTATGAAGCTTTCTTT. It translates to CASSPQGKYEAFF.

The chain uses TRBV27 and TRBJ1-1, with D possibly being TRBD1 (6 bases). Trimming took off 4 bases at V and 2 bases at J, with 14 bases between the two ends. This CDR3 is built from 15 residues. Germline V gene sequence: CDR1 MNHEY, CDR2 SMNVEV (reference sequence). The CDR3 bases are TGTGCCAGCAGTTCACAGGGAAGAGTCAACACTGAAGCTTTCTTT. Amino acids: CASSSQGRVNTEAFF.

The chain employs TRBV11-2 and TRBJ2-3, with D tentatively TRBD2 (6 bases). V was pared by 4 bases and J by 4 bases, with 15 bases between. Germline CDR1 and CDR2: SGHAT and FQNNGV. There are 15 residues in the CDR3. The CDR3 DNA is TGTGCCAGCAGCTGGTCGGGAGCTGCCCCAGATACGCAGTATTTT. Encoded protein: CASSWSGAAPDTQYF. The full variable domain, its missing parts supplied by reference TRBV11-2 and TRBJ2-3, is EAGVAQSPRYKIIEKRQSVAFWCNPISGHATLYWYQQILGQGPKLLIQFQNNGVVDDSQLPKDRFSAERLKGVDSTLKIQPAKLEDSAVYLCASSWSGAAPDTQYFGPGTRLTVL.

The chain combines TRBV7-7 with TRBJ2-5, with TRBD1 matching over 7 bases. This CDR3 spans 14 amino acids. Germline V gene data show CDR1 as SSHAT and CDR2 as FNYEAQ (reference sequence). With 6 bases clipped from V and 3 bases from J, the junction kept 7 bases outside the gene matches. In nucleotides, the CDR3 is TGTGCCAGCAGGCCCGGGACAGAGGAAGAGACCCAGTACTTC. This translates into CASRPGTEEETQYF.

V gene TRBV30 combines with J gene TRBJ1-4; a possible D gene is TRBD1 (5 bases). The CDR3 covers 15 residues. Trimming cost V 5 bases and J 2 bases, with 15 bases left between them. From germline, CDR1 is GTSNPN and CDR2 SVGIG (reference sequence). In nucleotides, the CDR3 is TGTGCCTGGGGAGCCCAGACAGCGACTAATGAAAAACTGTTTTTT. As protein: CAWGAQTATNEKLFF.

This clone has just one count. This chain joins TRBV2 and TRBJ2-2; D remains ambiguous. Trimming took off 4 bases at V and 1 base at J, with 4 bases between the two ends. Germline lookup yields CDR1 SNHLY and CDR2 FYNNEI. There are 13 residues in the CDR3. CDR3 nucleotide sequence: TGTGCCAGCAGTGGACAGAACACCGGGGAGCTGTTTTTT. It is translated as CASSGQNTGELFF.

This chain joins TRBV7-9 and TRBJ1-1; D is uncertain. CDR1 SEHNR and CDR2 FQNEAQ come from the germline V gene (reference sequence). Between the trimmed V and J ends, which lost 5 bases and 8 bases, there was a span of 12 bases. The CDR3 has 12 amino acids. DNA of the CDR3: TGTGCCAGCAGCGCACCGGGTCCCGAAGCTTTCTTT. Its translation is CASSAPGPEAFF.